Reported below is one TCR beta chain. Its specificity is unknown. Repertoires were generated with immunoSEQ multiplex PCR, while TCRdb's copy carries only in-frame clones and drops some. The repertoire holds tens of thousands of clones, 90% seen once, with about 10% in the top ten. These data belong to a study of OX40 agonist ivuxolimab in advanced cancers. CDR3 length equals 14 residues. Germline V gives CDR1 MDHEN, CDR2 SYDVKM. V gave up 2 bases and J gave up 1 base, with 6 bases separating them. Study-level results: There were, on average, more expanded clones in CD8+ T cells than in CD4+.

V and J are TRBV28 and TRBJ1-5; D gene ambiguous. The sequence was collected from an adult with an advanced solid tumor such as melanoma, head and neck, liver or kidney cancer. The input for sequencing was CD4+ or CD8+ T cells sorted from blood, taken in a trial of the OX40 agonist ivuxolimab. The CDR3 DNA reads TGTGCCAGCAGTTTAGTCAGCAGCAATCAGCCCCAGCATTTT. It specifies CASSLVSSNQPQHF.